The rows below give T cell receptor beta chains drawn from one sample of a study of OX40 agonist ivuxolimab in advanced cancers. The assay was immunoSEQ multiplex PCR, and TCRdb's table has in-frame clones only and misses some. The table records 25,000 to 35,000 clones, less than 90% of them present only once. The sample in question was CD4+ or CD8+ T cells sorted from blood, obtained in a trial of the OX40 agonist ivuxolimab. The receptor set was obtained from an adult with an advanced solid tumor such as melanoma, head and neck, liver or kidney cancer. Each CDR3 is given with its conserved first and last residue. D genes are given only for firm matches. Clone size, where shown, is once, few, many, or a class for clones that have expanded.

j_call: TRBJ1-6; clone_size: -; v_call: TRBV19; d_call: -; cdr3_nt: TGTGCCAGTAGTATGGGGGAGGCCCCCTCCTTAGGACCCCTCCACTTT; cdr3_aa: CASSMGEAPSLGPLHF
j_call: TRBJ2-7; clone_size: -; v_call: TRBV6-1; d_call: -; cdr3_nt: TGTGCCAGCAGTGAGGGGGACACCCTCGACGAGCAGTACTTC; cdr3_aa: CASSEGDTLDEQYF
j_call: TRBJ2-7; clone_size: few; v_call: TRBV5-6; d_call: -; cdr3_nt: TGTGCCAGCAGCCCAACGGTAGCGTTCTCCTACGAGCAGTACTTC; cdr3_aa: CASSPTVAFSYEQYF
j_call: TRBJ1-2; clone_size: -; v_call: TRBV9; d_call: -; cdr3_nt: TGTGCCAGCAGCGTAGTCGACGGAAGCTATGGCTACACCTTC; cdr3_aa: CASSVVDGSYGYTF
j_call: TRBJ2-2; clone_size: once; v_call: TRBV19; d_call: -; cdr3_nt: TGTGCCAGTAGTATATTGGACACCGGGGAGCTGTTTTTT; cdr3_aa: CASSILDTGELFF
j_call: TRBJ2-5; clone_size: medium-sized; v_call: TRBV4-2; d_call: -; cdr3_nt: TGTGCCAGCAGCCCAGGGGGGGGGCTAGAGACCCAGTACTTC; cdr3_aa: CASSPGGGLETQYF
j_call: TRBJ2-1; clone_size: -; v_call: TRBV4-3; d_call: -; cdr3_nt: TGCGCCGGAGGGACTTTGTACAATGAGCAGTTCTTC; cdr3_aa: CAGGTLYNEQFF
j_call: TRBJ1-5; clone_size: -; v_call: TRBV28; d_call: TRBD1; cdr3_nt: TGTGCCAGCAGTTTTACAGGGGGCGGTCAGCCCCAGCATTTT; cdr3_aa: CASSFTGGGQPQHF
j_call: TRBJ1-1; clone_size: -; v_call: TRBV6-4; d_call: TRBD1; cdr3_nt: TGTGCCAGCAGCCCCCACGGGACAGATAACACTGAAGCTTTCTTT; cdr3_aa: CASSPHGTDNTEAFF
j_call: TRBJ2-5; clone_size: -; v_call: TRBV19; d_call: -; cdr3_nt: TGTGCCAGTAGTAAGCAGCTTGTGTTACTGTACCAAGAGACCCAGTACTTC; cdr3_aa: CASSKQLVLLYQETQYF
j_call: TRBJ1-2; clone_size: few; v_call: TRBV5-4; d_call: -; cdr3_nt: TGTGCCAGCACCTCGGACGGAACTAACTATGGCTACACCTTC; cdr3_aa: CASTSDGTNYGYTF
j_call: TRBJ2-2; clone_size: -; v_call: TRBV10-3; d_call: -; cdr3_nt: TGTGCCATCAGTGAGCATGGGGAACAGGTCAACACCGGGGAGCTGTTTTTT; cdr3_aa: CAISEHGEQVNTGELFF
j_call: TRBJ2-7; clone_size: -; v_call: TRBV5-1; d_call: -; cdr3_nt: TGCGCCAGCAGCTTGGGTTCCTCATTCCGGGACGAGCAGTACTTC; cdr3_aa: CASSLGSSFRDEQYF
j_call: TRBJ1-1; clone_size: few; v_call: TRBV30; d_call: -; cdr3_nt: TGTGCCTGGAGCCGCGGAGGGAACACTGAAGCTTTCTTT; cdr3_aa: CAWSRGGNTEAFF
j_call: TRBJ2-1; clone_size: once; v_call: TRBV13; d_call: TRBD2; cdr3_nt: TGTGCCAGCAGCTCGGGACTAGCCCTTAATGAGCAGTTCTTC; cdr3_aa: CASSSGLALNEQFF
j_call: TRBJ2-3; clone_size: -; v_call: TRBV30; d_call: TRBD2; cdr3_nt: TGTGCCTGGAGGGCACCGGTAGCGGGGGGCACAGATACGCAGTATTTT; cdr3_aa: CAWRAPVAGGTDTQYF
j_call: TRBJ1-1; clone_size: -; v_call: TRBV29-1; d_call: TRBD1; cdr3_nt: TGCAGCGTTCCTTCCGGGACAGGAGGGACTGAAGCTTTCTTT; cdr3_aa: CSVPSGTGGTEAFF
j_call: TRBJ2-1; clone_size: -; v_call: TRBV4-1; d_call: -; cdr3_nt: TGCGCCAGCAGACAGGGGAGCGGGGGTTACAATGAGCAGTTCTTC; cdr3_aa: CASRQGSGGYNEQFF
j_call: TRBJ2-7; clone_size: -; v_call: TRBV13; d_call: -; cdr3_nt: TGTGCCAGCAGCTTAGGGGGACCCCCCGTCAACGAGCAGTACTTC; cdr3_aa: CASSLGGPPVNEQYF
j_call: TRBJ2-3; clone_size: once; v_call: TRBV5-1; d_call: -; cdr3_nt: TGCGCCAGCAGCGCCTCTGGTTGGGTTGCTGACACAGATACGCAGTATTTT; cdr3_aa: CASSASGWVADTDTQYF
j_call: TRBJ2-7; clone_size: -; v_call: TRBV27; d_call: TRBD2; cdr3_nt: TGTGCCAGCAGTTACGGGGGGAGACCCTACGAGCAGTACTTC; cdr3_aa: CASSYGGRPYEQYF
j_call: TRBJ1-2; clone_size: medium-sized; v_call: TRBV5-4; d_call: -; cdr3_nt: TGTGCCAGCAGCCCCCCGGAGGGGGGCTATGGCTACACCTTC; cdr3_aa: CASSPPEGGYGYTF
j_call: TRBJ2-7; clone_size: -; v_call: TRBV10-2; d_call: TRBD1; cdr3_nt: TGCGCCAGCAGTCGGACAGGGATAAGCGACGAGCAGTACTTC; cdr3_aa: CASSRTGISDEQYF
j_call: TRBJ1-4; clone_size: -; v_call: TRBV9; d_call: TRBD1; cdr3_nt: TGTGCCAGCAGCGTAGAGGACAGGGATAGTGAAAAACTGTTTTTT; cdr3_aa: CASSVEDRDSEKLFF
j_call: TRBJ1-4; clone_size: -; v_call: TRBV14; d_call: TRBD1; cdr3_nt: TGTGCCAGCAGCCAACCCGGGACAGGGGATCTCGTTCGGGAAAAACTGTTTTTT; cdr3_aa: CASSQPGTGDLVREKLFF
j_call: TRBJ1-6; clone_size: -; v_call: TRBV6-4; d_call: TRBD1; cdr3_nt: TGTGCCAGCAGTCCTGATGGGGGACAGGGTTCATCACCCCTCCACTTT; cdr3_aa: CASSPDGGQGSSPLHF
j_call: TRBJ1-4; clone_size: -; v_call: TRBV5-1; d_call: TRBD1; cdr3_nt: TGCGCCAGCAGCGCGGGACAGGGGGATGGAAAACTGTTTTTT; cdr3_aa: CASSAGQGDGKLFF
j_call: TRBJ1-1; clone_size: -; v_call: TRBV14; d_call: -; cdr3_nt: TGTGCCAGCAGCCAAGAATCAGACATGAACACTGAAGCTTTCTTT; cdr3_aa: CASSQESDMNTEAFF
j_call: TRBJ1-6; clone_size: -; v_call: TRBV7-6; d_call: -; cdr3_nt: TGTGCCAGCAGCCTTGGACGGGGGCGGACCTATAATTCACCCCTCCACTTT; cdr3_aa: CASSLGRGRTYNSPLHF
j_call: TRBJ2-6; clone_size: -; v_call: TRBV9; d_call: -; cdr3_nt: TGTGCCAGCAGCGGAGCGTCAGGCTCTGGGGCCAACGTCCTGACTTTC; cdr3_aa: CASSGASGSGANVLTF
j_call: TRBJ2-5; clone_size: -; v_call: TRBV4-3; d_call: TRBD2; cdr3_nt: TGCGCCAGCAGCCAAACTAGCGGGAGTGAGACCCAGTACTTC; cdr3_aa: CASSQTSGSETQYF
j_call: TRBJ2-1; clone_size: -; v_call: TRBV27; d_call: -; cdr3_nt: TGTGCCAGCAGTTTATCCTTGGGCTACTCCTACAATGAGCAGTTCTTC; cdr3_aa: CASSLSLGYSYNEQFF
j_call: TRBJ2-3; clone_size: -; v_call: TRBV4-3; d_call: -; cdr3_nt: TGCGCCAGCAGCCAAGGTGTGGGCACAGATACGCAGTATTTT; cdr3_aa: CASSQGVGTDTQYF
j_call: TRBJ2-5; clone_size: -; v_call: TRBV6-1; d_call: -; cdr3_nt: TGTGCCGGCAGTCGCTCGGGCCTTGAAGAGACCCAGTACTTC; cdr3_aa: CAGSRSGLEETQYF
j_call: TRBJ1-1; clone_size: -; v_call: TRBV7-6; d_call: TRBD1; cdr3_nt: TGTGCCAGCAGCGAGACAGGGGGAAGAGTGAACACTGAAGCTTTCTTT; cdr3_aa: CASSETGGRVNTEAFF
j_call: TRBJ2-5; clone_size: few; v_call: TRBV6-5; d_call: -; cdr3_nt: TGTGCCAGCAGTGGGACCCAGTACTTC; cdr3_aa: CASSGTQYF
j_call: TRBJ1-1; clone_size: few; v_call: TRBV2; d_call: TRBD1; cdr3_nt: TGTGCCAGCAGCACAGGGGGCGGTGTCACTGAAGCTTTCTTT; cdr3_aa: CASSTGGGVTEAFF
j_call: TRBJ2-7; clone_size: -; v_call: TRBV5-6; d_call: TRBD2; cdr3_nt: TGTGCCAGCAGCGGGGGGACTAGCGGGAACTACGAGCAGTACTTC; cdr3_aa: CASSGGTSGNYEQYF
j_call: TRBJ1-2; clone_size: -; v_call: TRBV5-6; d_call: -; cdr3_nt: TGTGCCAGCAGCTTGGTTTCCGATGGCTACACCTTC; cdr3_aa: CASSLVSDGYTF
j_call: TRBJ2-1; clone_size: -; v_call: TRBV6-1; d_call: -; cdr3_nt: TGTGCCAGCAGTGACGGGCCTTCAATGGGGCAGTTCTTC; cdr3_aa: CASSDGPSMGQFF
j_call: TRBJ2-7; clone_size: -; v_call: TRBV4-3; d_call: TRBD1; cdr3_nt: TGCGCCAGCAGCCCCGGGACAGGGGGCTCCTACGAGCAGTACTTC; cdr3_aa: CASSPGTGGSYEQYF
j_call: TRBJ2-7; clone_size: -; v_call: TRBV7-8; d_call: TRBD1; cdr3_nt: TGTGCCAGCGGCCGGGACAGCTCCTACGAGCAGTACTTC; cdr3_aa: CASGRDSSYEQYF